This T cell receptor beta chain was identified during a study of radiation and T cells in renal cell carcinoma. The V gene lost 0 bases and the J gene lost 2 bases, with 27 bases spanning the gap. From germline, CDR1 is LNHNV and CDR2 YYDKDF (reference sequence). This CDR3 comprises 21 residues. Treatment here: treatment-naive control, cytoreductive nephrectomy. Controls included several female and about a dozen male donors, resected 2011 to 2014. Some clones are missing from TCRdb's copy, which holds only in-frame ones; the method was immunoSEQ multiplex PCR. The data show approximately 12,000 clones, around 65% seen once.

The sequencing used tumor tissue, collected from a patient whose treatment was nephrectomy without radiotherapy. V gene TRBV15 combines with J gene TRBJ2-3, with no clear D. This receptor was identified in an elderly woman with renal cell carcinoma. CDR3 in amino acids: CATSRDLCRNGSQLPTDTQYF. The CDR3 nucleotides read TGTGCCACCAGCAGAGATCTTTGTAGGAACGGCTCGCAACTCCCCACAGATACGCAGTATTTT.